This T cell receptor beta chain was sequenced in a study of T cell changes during pregnancy in multiple sclerosis. Trimming took off 3 bases at V and 4 bases at J, with 15 bases between the two ends. This CDR3 is built from 15 residues. CDR1 MNHNS and CDR2 SASEGT come from the germline V gene. Clones were sequenced by immunoSEQ multiplex PCR, and TCRdb holds only the in-frame ones, with some missing. The sample yields about 62,000 clones, roughly 90% seen once. The gene calls are TRBV6-1 and TRBJ1-2; weak D call: TRBD1 (6 bases). The sequence came from a female donor in good health, enrolled as a control in a pregnancy study. The specimen was peripheral blood, collected in the second trimester of pregnancy. CDR3 sequence reads: CASSDEGRGAYGYTF. The CDR3 nucleotides read TGTGCCAGCAGTGACGAAGGTCGGGGGGCCTATGGCTACACCTTC.